The entry that follows covers one TCR beta chain sequence. Its antigen is still unknown. The record has no base qualities; no much larger clone is one base away. To demonstrate the VDJtools post-analysis software, the study profiled TCR beta repertoires from the peripheral blood of 13 young patients with multiple sclerosis. The patients with multiple sclerosis were children and adolescents between 6 and 15 years of age. The library was built by means of PCR. Sequencing used an Illumina HiSeq 2500. To reduce PCR and sequencing biases, unique molecular identifiers were incorporated into the TCR beta cDNA libraries. Every 1 to 10 million input T cells yielded approximately 500,000 cDNA molecules, meaning each molecule approximated one T cell. The patient libraries were prepared and sequenced with the same protocol used for the earlier healthy control dataset. Within a given batch, samples were prepared together, multiplexed and sequenced on the same HiSeq lane. The source study handled its data this way. MIGEC handled the raw barcoded reads, throwing out single-read molecular identifier groups before consensus assembly and CDR3 extraction. Clonotype tables were post-analysed with VDJtools, normalizing diversity by down-sampling all datasets to the smallest sample size. In repertoire overlap clustering, CDR3 amino acid sequences, but not nucleotide sequences, were matched to correct batch-related cross-sample contamination. TCRdb reprocessed the public reads (quality trimming at Q25 with fastp, clone calling with MiXCR) and kept in-frame beta chains. Entries are consolidated by CDR3 protein sequence, retaining the most common genes and DNA. None of the V and J calls come from the authors' own analysis; TCRdb made them. Counted in this sample were 740,000 or so distinct CDR3 sequences; approximately 57% of them appeared once. Together, the top ten hold about 4.8% of the sample.

Reading the germline V gene gives CDR1 MGHDK and CDR2 SYGVNS. The CDR3 runs 15 amino acids, cysteine and phenylalanine included. The CDR3 DNA has 45 bases and is translated from base 1. Trimming leaves V shorter by 3 bases and J shorter by 5 bases, with the junction holding 8 bases beyond the gene matches. The sample originates from a study of post-analysis software for immune sequencing data (dated by TCRdb to between 2014 and 2017). Turning to the overall study: Disease courses on record covered relapsing-remitting, secondary progressive and progressive-relapsing multiple sclerosis, though some patients had no subtype annotation. The patient repertoires were set against roughly eleven previously published healthy control repertoires from donors whose ages ranged from roughly 6 to 26 years. A subset of samples was prepared in parallel using single-end sample barcoding, then pooled and co-amplified after Illumina adapter ligation. Overall study outcomes, separate from this receptor: When samples were clustered directly using the F measure, samples prepared in the same batch co-clustered strongly, which prompted a batch-effect correction. Normalized Chao1 diversity was significantly lower in multiple sclerosis patients than controls, suggesting substantial peripheral T-cell clonal expansion. Roughly 5 TRBV segments, including TRBV5-6, TRBV5-1 and TRBV20-1, were significantly more frequent in patients than controls. The multiple sclerosis patient group was slightly younger than the control group.

Rearrangement joined TRBV25-1 to TRBJ2-3, with 7 central nucleotides matching TRBD1. This clonotype was sampled from a girl aged 10-17 years with multiple sclerosis. Material: blood. The CDR3 protein: CASSDPTGWEDTQYF. The nucleotides read TGTGCCAGCAGTGACCCGACAGGGTGGGAAGATACGCAGTATTTT.